These 14 T cell receptor beta chains originate from one sample sequenced in a study of identical twins. From the 5' RACE reads, TCRdb called clonotypes with MiXCR, one entry per CDR3 protein. Of around 670,000 distinct CDR3 sequences listed, 5.5% to 6.5% are singletons. The material sequenced was naive T cells sorted from blood. These receptors all stem from a man between 18 and 35 years old in good health.

In its sample, this clonotype was seen many times. The chain has TRBV7-9 and TRBJ2-3; 9 nucleotides agree with TRBD1. The germline CDR1 and CDR2 sequences are SEHNR and FQNEAQ (reference sequence). Trimming at V came to 3 bases and at J to 4 bases, leaving 11 bases not matched to a gene. The CDR3 extends over 17 amino acids. CDR3 loop: CASSFVPPGQGSDTQYF. The CDR3 DNA reads TGTGCCAGCAGCTTTGTTCCGCCGGGACAGGGTTCAGATACGCAGTATTTT.

This clonotype was seen many times. The J gene is TRBJ2-5, the V gene TRBV20-1; D call uncertain. This CDR3 has 12 amino acids. The V gene's germline CDR1 is DFQATT and CDR2 SNEGSKA (reference sequence). With 1 base removed from V and 5 bases from J, the gap between germline ends came to 8 bases. The DNA of the CDR3 is TGCAGTGCTAGAGGTGGGGTGGAGACCCAGTACTTC. Translation gives CSARGGVETQYF.

The V gene is TRBV6-1, the J gene TRBJ1-4; a weak D match, TRBD1 (5 bases). Per the germline V gene, CDR1 is MNHNS and CDR2 is SASEGT. The ends were cut back, 6 bases at V and 5 bases at J, with 16 bases in the middle. The CDR3 consists of 15 residues. CDR3 DNA: TGTGCCAGCAGGACTTCGGGACCGAGGAATGAAAAACTGTTTTTT. This codes for CASRTSGPRNEKLFF.

The gene calls are TRBV15 and TRBJ2-5; D remains unclear. Trimming shortened V by 0 bases and J by 3 bases, and 14 bases separated the two germline ends. The CDR3 is made up of 16 amino acids. In germline, CDR1 is LNHNV, CDR2 YYDKDF (reference sequence). The DNA for the CDR3 is TGTGCCACCAGCAGAGAACTCCAGAGTCGCGAAGAGACCCAGTACTTC. Protein product: CATSRELQSREETQYF.

The V gene is TRBV5-1, the J gene TRBJ2-3, with 9 bases that match TRBD2. CDR1 and CDR2 from the germline V gene are SGHRS and YFSETQ. The CDR3 covers 15 residues. The ends lost 1 base at V and 5 bases at J; junction bases unmatched: 5. The CDR3 loop is CASSLSGGQGDTQYF. CDR3 nucleotides: TGCGCCAGCAGCTTGAGCGGGGGGCAAGGAGATACGCAGTATTTT.

This clonotype was seen many times. The chain joins TRBV15 to TRBJ2-1; no firm D call. With 0 bases removed from V and 10 bases from J, the gap between germline ends came to 7 bases. CDR3 size: 12 residues. Germline CDR1 and CDR2: LNHNV and YYDKDF (reference sequence). The CDR3 sequence: CATSRERKEQFF. The CDR3 DNA reads TGTGCCACCAGCAGAGAGCGGAAAGAGCAGTTCTTC.

This clonotype was seen repeatedly, ten times or more. The chain couples TRBV4-3 to TRBJ1-4, with D unresolved. The germline CDR1 and CDR2 sequences are LGHNA and YSLEER. V was trimmed by 1 base and J by 7 bases, leaving 10 bases between them. CDR3 length equals 14 residues. The CDR3 DNA follows: TGCGCCAGCAGCCAAGGACCCCGTGGTGAAAAACTGTTTTTT. Translating it yields CASSQGPRGEKLFF.

This clonotype was recorded at least ten times. This rearrangement joins TRBV29-1 to TRBJ2-7, with D perhaps TRBD1 (5 bases). Per the germline V gene, CDR1 is SQVTM and CDR2 is ANQGSEA. Between the trimmed V and J ends, which lost 5 bases and 6 bases, there was a span of 14 bases. This CDR3 is 12 amino acids long. CDR3 DNA sequence: TGCAGCGTTCTAGGGGAATTTGCCGAGCAGTACTTC. This gives the protein CSVLGEFAEQYF.

This clonotype was seen only a few times. The DNA for the CDR3 is TGTGCCAGCAGTTCGCCCTCGCGGGAGGTCCCCGAGACCCAGTACTTC. Its protein product is CASSSPSREVPETQYF. The gene calls are TRBV28 and TRBJ2-5; 8 nucleotides agree with TRBD2. CDR3 length equals 16 residues. V was clipped by 4 bases and J by 5 bases; unmatched bases: 12. Germline CDR1 MDHEN, CDR2 SYDVKM.

This clonotype was seen at least ten times. The chain recombines TRBV2 with TRBJ2-2; the match to TRBD2 covers 9 bases. The germline gives CDR1 SNHLY, CDR2 FYNNEI. The CDR3 has 15 residues. After removal of 7 bases from V and 5 bases from J, the junction contained 8 bases not matched to a gene. CDR3 residues: CASTASGMYTGELFF. Written as DNA, the CDR3 is TGTGCCAGCACTGCTAGCGGGATGTATACCGGGGAGCTGTTTTTT.

This clonotype occurred many times. The V and J genes are TRBV6-1 and TRBJ2-7; 9 positions agree with TRBD1. CDR1 is MNHNS and CDR2 is SASEGT in the germline V gene. J gave up 6 bases and V 3 bases, and 12 bases lay outside the gene matches. This CDR3 spans 16 amino acids. The CDR3 DNA is TGTGCCAGCAGTGAGGGATCCGGGACAGGGTATTTCGAGCAGTACTTC. Translating gives CASSEGSGTGYFEQYF.

This clonotype was picked up many times. This chain connects TRBV20-1 to TRBJ1-1; D remains ambiguous. This CDR3 region has 10 residues. The germline CDR1 and CDR2 sequences are DFQATT and SNEGSKA (reference sequence). Between the trimmed V and J ends, which lost 2 bases and 4 bases, there was a span of 2 bases. The chain's CDR3 is CSARLTEAFF. In DNA form, the CDR3 reads TGCAGTGCTAGACTCACTGAAGCTTTCTTT.

This clonotype was found many times. The chain couples TRBV6-1 to TRBJ1-2, with no clear D. This CDR3 region has 16 residues. V gave up 0 bases and J gave up 0 bases, with 11 bases separating them. CDR1 is MNHNS, CDR2 SASEGT, per germline. CDR3 nucleotide sequence: TGTGCCAGCAGTGAAGCGTTCTCCAAAGCTAACTATGGCTACACCTTC. Encoded protein: CASSEAFSKANYGYTF.

The chain uses TRBV19 and TRBJ2-2; 10 bases fit TRBD1. Germline CDR1 is LNHDA and CDR2 is SQIVND (reference sequence). Trimming cost V 4 bases and J 0 bases; bases outside gene matches: 2. This CDR3 comprises 16 residues. CDR3 amino acids: CASSTGQGANTGELFF. CDR3 nucleotide sequence: TGTGCCAGTAGTACCGGACAGGGGGCGAACACCGGGGAGCTGTTTTTT.